The 11 T cell receptor beta chains below were found in one sample sequenced in a study of identical twins. TCRdb redid the calling of the 5' RACE reads with MiXCR, one entry per CDR3 protein. Here the sample spans 700,000 to 950,000 distinct CDR3 sequences, over 9% being singletons. Another study also made use of these data, one on yellow fever vaccine responses in identical twins.

Sequencing was done on a sample of PBMCs. Receptors originate from a woman younger than 30 in good health.

This clonotype came up many times. The rearrangement uses TRBV4-2 and TRBJ2-1, with D possibly being TRBD1 or TRBD2 (6 bases each). V lost 8 bases and J lost 4, with 18 bases in between. This CDR3 spans 15 amino acids. Germline V CDR1 and CDR2: LGHNA, YNFKEQ. CDR3: CASRDGQGRYNEQFF. The DNA for the CDR3 is TGTGCCAGCCGGGACGGTCAGGGGAGGTACAATGAGCAGTTCTTC.

This clonotype was counted between two and nine times. The gene calls are TRBV4-1 and TRBJ2-2, with 14 bases lining up with TRBD2. Germline V gene data show CDR1 as MGHRA and CDR2 as YSYEKL. V lost 4 bases and J lost 3; bases outside the gene matches: 4. The CDR3 has 17 residues. CDR3 in DNA: TGCGCCAGCAGCCCGACTAGCGGGGGGGCACACACCGGGGAGCTGTTTTTT. Translated, it gives CASSPTSGGAHTGELFF.

V and J are TRBV7-9 and TRBJ2-3; 10 bases are shared with TRBD2. Germline assignment: CDR1 SEHNR and CDR2 FQNEAQ (reference sequence). V lost 8 bases to trimming and J lost 4 bases; unmatched junction nucleotides: 6. The CDR3 covers 14 residues. The CDR3 region is CASYPSGSPDTQYF. Here the CDR3 DNA reads TGTGCCAGCTACCCTAGCGGGAGCCCAGATACGCAGTATTTT.

Concerning this clonotype itself: The junction departs from the called germline gene at one end, perhaps through a read error. V is TRBV15 and J is TRBJ2-5; D gene unclear. Germline V gives CDR1 LNHNV, CDR2 YYDKDF (reference sequence). The CDR3 contains 13 residues. CDR3 in amino acids: CATSRGVQDTQYF. CDR3 sequence (DNA): TGTGCCACCAGCAGAGGAGTCCAAGATACCCAGTACTTC.

The chain uses TRBV29-1 and TRBJ2-1, with D possibly TRBD1 on 5 matching bases. The CDR3 is made up of 17 amino acids. V dropped 3 bases and J dropped 0 bases, with 18 bases sitting between them. Germline CDR1 SQVTM, CDR2 ANQGSEA. The CDR3 sequence: CSVDNRLFYNSYNEQFF. Written as DNA, the CDR3 is TGCAGCGTTGATAACAGGCTCTTTTACAACTCCTACAATGAGCAGTTCTTC.

The rearrangement joins TRBV27 to TRBJ2-2; the D gene is possibly TRBD2 (6 bases). The germline gives CDR1 MNHEY, CDR2 SMNVEV (reference sequence). This CDR3 spans 15 amino acids. V was clipped by 6 bases and J by 4 bases, with 15 bases between them. The CDR3 coding sequence is TGTGCCAGCAGAACCGTGGGGGGTGTCACCGGGGAGCTGTTTTTT. This encodes CASRTVGGVTGELFF.

This clonotype has a handful of counts. The chain recombines TRBV29-1 with TRBJ2-5; 9 nucleotides line up with TRBD1. CDR1 and CDR2 (germline): SQVTM, ANQGSEA. The CDR3 runs 14 residues. With V trimmed by 4 bases and J by 5 bases, 8 bases remained unmatched. CDR3 DNA sequence: TGCAGCGTTGCCGGGACAGGGTATTTGGAGACCCAGTACTTC. Residues: CSVAGTGYLETQYF.

The CDR3 loop is CASSDRDRGSNIQYF. CDR3 nucleotides: TGTGCCAGCAGTGACCGGGACAGGGGCTCAAACATTCAGTACTTC. The gene calls are TRBV2 and TRBJ2-4, with 10 positions matching TRBD1. CDR3 length equals 15 residues. J lost 6 bases, V lost 3 bases, and 5 bases had no gene match. CDR1 and CDR2 (germline): SNHLY, FYNNEI.

This clonotype was counted only a few times. The J gene is TRBJ2-5, the V gene TRBV7-9; 12 positions agree with TRBD1. With 4 bases clipped from V and 4 bases from J, the junction kept 7 bases outside the gene matches. The CDR3 runs 16 residues. Germline CDR1 reads SEHNR; CDR2 reads FQNEAQ (reference sequence). For the CDR3, the DNA is TGTGCCAGCAGCTCCTCCGGGACAGGGGGCCTAGAGACCCAGTACTTC. It translates to CASSSSGTGGLETQYF.

The sample holds a few counts of this clonotype. The chain uses TRBV2 and TRBJ2-5, with TRBD1 as a possible D gene (5 bases). This CDR3 is built from 14 residues. Trimming took 3 bases from V and 2 from J, leaving 10 bases between them. The germline CDR1 and CDR2 sequences are SNHLY and FYNNEI. The CDR3 bases are TGTGCCAGCAGTGAGTGGACACCACAAGAGACCCAGTACTTC. As protein: CASSEWTPQETQYF.

This clonotype turned up a few times. The genes are TRBV20-1 and TRBJ2-5; D not resolved. CDR1 is DFQATT, CDR2 SNEGSKA, per germline (reference sequence). V was trimmed by 0 bases and J by 3 bases, leaving 8 bases between them. The CDR3 sequence is 13 residues long. The CDR3 nucleotides are TGCAGTGCTAGAGATTGGTGTGAAGAGACCCAGTACTTC. Amino acids: CSARDWCEETQYF.